One and the same sample provided the 17 T cell receptor beta chains below, sequenced in a study of metastatic and nonmetastatic thyroid tumors. None of the patients had undergone any treatment ahead of thyroid surgery. With MiXCR, TCRdb called clones anew from the PCR reads. The repertoire holds 35,000 to 40,000 clones, with roughly 26% as singletons. The sample was blood. Receptor source: a female donor with papillary thyroid cancer or a benign thyroid nodule (not recorded which). Some clones in this sample may be carry-over from other donors' samples.

This clone was seen ten or more times. This rearrangement joins TRBV11-2 to TRBJ2-3, with 8 nucleotides matching TRBD2. CDR3 length: 15 residues. Per germline, CDR1 SGHAT and CDR2 FQNNGV. The junction had 8 bases not matched to a gene; V was cut back by 5 bases and J by 4 bases. Written as DNA, the CDR3 is TGTGCCAGCAGCCAATCCGGGACTAGAGCAGATACGCAGTATTTT. Protein: CASSQSGTRADTQYF.

By proportion, this clone is medium-sized (0.01 to 0.1%). CDR3 in DNA: TGTGCCAGCAGTGAGCCCGGGAACTCTGGAAACACCATATATTTT. Translating gives CASSEPGNSGNTIYF. The chain is built from TRBV6-1 and TRBJ1-3; D is unclear. Germline lookup yields CDR1 MNHNS and CDR2 SASEGT. The ends were cut back, 3 bases at V and 0 bases at J, with 9 bases in the middle. This CDR3 is 15 amino acids long.

This clone has just a few counts. The V and J genes are TRBV15 and TRBJ1-4; D remains ambiguous. Looked up from germline, CDR1 is LNHNV and CDR2 is YYDKDF (reference sequence). The CDR3 has 14 amino acids. Trimming took off 0 bases at V and 7 bases at J, with 9 bases between the two ends. The CDR3 protein is CATSRDLATEKLFF. The CDR3 DNA follows: TGTGCCACCAGCAGAGATCTGGCTACTGAAAAACTGTTTTTT.

This clone was counted at least ten times. This specimen includes other DNA sequences encoding the same CDR3. The chain has TRBV4-2 and TRBJ1-2; perhaps TRBD1 as D (6 bases). CDR3 length: 15 residues. V lost 0 bases and J lost 5, with 13 bases in between. CDR1 is LGHNA and CDR2 is YNFKEQ in the germline V gene. CDR3 sequence (DNA): TGTGCCAGCAGCCAAGATCTCGAGGGGGTGTATGGCTACACCTTC. As protein: CASSQDLEGVYGYTF.

This clone came up a few times. The CDR3 protein is CASSSSGTLETQYF. CDR3 DNA sequence: TGTGCCAGCAGTTCCTCCGGGACCTTAGAGACCCAGTACTTC. The V and J genes are TRBV27 and TRBJ2-5, with D perhaps TRBD1 or TRBD2 (5 bases each). Germline V gene data show CDR1 as MNHEY and CDR2 as SMNVEV (reference sequence). The CDR3 spans 14 residues. V was cut by 4 bases and J by 4 bases, with 13 bases left in between.

This clone was seen more than once but under ten times. A read error may produce the germline difference seen at one junction end. Different DNA sequences within this sample yield the same CDR3. The chain employs TRBV6-5 and TRBJ2-3; the D gene is possibly TRBD2 (6 bases). CDR3 length: 17 residues. Per germline, CDR1 MNHEY and CDR2 SVGAGI. In nucleotides, the CDR3 is TGTGCCAGCAGCTACTCGGGTAGCGGTGGGGCCAAAGATACGCAGTATTTT. This encodes CASSYSGSGGAKDTQYF.

This clone was recorded a few times. The chain links TRBV9 to TRBJ2-2, with 10 bases that match TRBD1. Per the germline V gene, CDR1 is SGDLS and CDR2 is YYNGEE. This CDR3 contains 16 residues. The ends lost 2 bases at V and 6 bases at J; junction bases unmatched: 7. The CDR3 here is CASSVTGGASSGELFF. The CDR3, as DNA: TGTGCCAGCAGCGTGACAGGGGGCGCATCCTCCGGGGAGCTGTTTTTT.

The chain combines TRBV7-9 with TRBJ1-2; 8 positions match TRBD1. Trimming cost V 5 bases and J 9 bases; bases outside gene matches: 11. Per germline, CDR1 SEHNR and CDR2 FQNEAQ (reference sequence). The CDR3 covers 14 residues. The chain's CDR3 is CASSTSTGDSCYTF. Here the CDR3 DNA reads TGTGCCAGCAGCACATCGACAGGGGACTCGTGCTACACCTTC.

This clone was counted many times. V is TRBV20-1 and J is TRBJ1-1; D gene ambiguous. CDR1 and CDR2 (germline): DFQATT, SNEGSKA (reference sequence). V was shortened by 6 bases and J by 6 bases, with 14 bases between the two germline ends. The CDR3 consists of 12 residues. The CDR3 region is CSAPRTQAEAFF. The CDR3 bases are TGCAGTGCCCCCCGCACCCAGGCTGAAGCTTTCTTT.

This chain joins TRBV19 and TRBJ1-2; possible D gene TRBD1, 6 bases. The CDR3 extends over 17 amino acids. V shed 3 bases and J shed 3 bases, with 20 bases lying between them. Germline lookup yields CDR1 LNHDA and CDR2 SQIVND (reference sequence). In nucleotides, the CDR3 is TGTGCCAGTAGTATTCTACCATTTTCAGGGGCAGACTATGGCTACACCTTC. Translated: CASSILPFSGADYGYTF.

This clone was detected many times. The chain uses TRBV20-1 and TRBJ2-1, with TRBD2 matching over 10 bases. V dropped 6 bases and J dropped 9; count of bases not matched to a gene: 11. The germline V gene encodes CDR1 DFQATT and CDR2 SNEGSKA (reference sequence). The CDR3 length is 14 residues. CDR3 loop: CSAHPAGGPGEQFF. The CDR3 coding sequence is TGCAGTGCCCACCCAGCGGGAGGGCCGGGTGAGCAGTTCTTC.

CDR3 in DNA: TGTGCCAGCAGTTTATCAGGGAGCCGGGGGTATCAGCCCCAGCATTTT. This encodes CASSLSGSRGYQPQHF. The chain combines TRBV28 with TRBJ1-5; D may be TRBD1 (5 bases). The germline V gene encodes CDR1 MDHEN and CDR2 SYDVKM. With 1 base removed from V and 5 bases from J, the gap between germline ends came to 15 bases. The CDR3 is 16 residues long.

Concerning this clone itself: Mismatch with germline at one junction end may stem from a read error. J is TRBJ2-6 and V is TRBV20-1; D is possibly TRBD1 or TRBD2 (5 bases each). In germline, CDR1 is DFQATT, CDR2 SNEGSKA (reference sequence). This CDR3 is built from 15 residues. CDR3 in amino acids: CSARDEGTGANFLTF. CDR3 bases: TGCAGTGCTAGAGATGAGGGAACTGGGGCCAACTTCCTTACTTTC.

This clone showed up many times. This same CDR3 is encoded by further DNA sequences in the sample. The V and J genes are TRBV5-1 and TRBJ2-2; 14 bases match TRBD2. This CDR3 comprises 15 residues. V lost 8 bases and J lost 3; bases outside the gene matches: 3. The germline V gene encodes CDR1 SGHRS and CDR2 YFSETQ. CDR3 nucleotide sequence: TGCGCCAGGGAGACTAGCGGGGGGGACACCGGGGAGCTGTTTTTT. It codes for CARETSGGDTGELFF.

A note on this clone: Its ends do not fully match the called genes, so a read error is possible. The genes are TRBV5-1 and TRBJ2-1, with TRBD2 identical over 9 bases. CDR1 and CDR2 from the germline V gene are SGHRS and YFSETQ. There are 17 residues in the CDR3. CDR3 sequence reads: CASSHGTSRDVDNEKFF. CDR3 nucleotide sequence: TGCGCCAGCAGCCATGGGACTAGCCGCGACGTCGACAATGAGAAGTTCTTC. Full variable domain (rest looked up from reference TRBV5-1 and TRBJ2-1): KAGVTQTPRYLIKTRGQQVTLSCSPISGHRSVSWYQQTPGQGLQFLFEYFSETQRNKGNFPGRFSGRQFSNSRSEMNVSTLELGDSALYLCASSHGTSRDVDNEKFFGPGTRLTVL.

This clone was counted a few times. This rearrangement joins TRBV6-1 to TRBJ2-1; TRBD1 might be the D (6 bases). Deletions cut 5 bases from V and 4 bases from J, with 15 bases between. The CDR3 sequence is 15 residues long. The germline gives CDR1 MNHNS, CDR2 SASEGT. As DNA, the CDR3 is TGTGCCAGCAGTCAGGGGAGCAGCGTTTACAATGAGCAGTTCTTC. It codes for CASSQGSSVYNEQFF.

This clone was counted only a few times. The gene calls are TRBV27 and TRBJ2-1, with unresolved D. The V end lost 0 bases, the J end lost 0 bases, and 6 bases lay between the germline ends. CDR1 and CDR2 from the germline V gene are MNHEY and SMNVEV (reference sequence). There are 15 residues in the CDR3. CDR3 sequence: CASSLSVSSYNEQFF. CDR3 DNA sequence: TGTGCCAGCAGTTTATCAGTAAGCTCCTACAATGAGCAGTTCTTC.